A single sample is the source of the 12 T cell receptor beta chains below, sequenced in a study of blood T cell repertoires in COVID-19. The method was immunoSEQ multiplex PCR; TCRdb's version includes in-frame clones alone and lacks a portion of them. The sample consists of tens of thousands of clones, more than 65% of them appearing once. Sequenced sample: peripheral blood. The origin of the receptors is a human donor in a cohort sampled during active COVID-19.

The rearrangement joins TRBV12-3 or TRBV12-4 to TRBJ2-4; TRBD1 might be the D (5 bases). The CDR3 runs to 12 residues. Trimming took 6 bases from V and 8 from J, leaving 11 bases between them. The CDR3 bases are TGTGCCAGCAGGGGCCTAGGGGACATTCAGTACTTC. Protein sequence: CASRGLGDIQYF.

This chain joins TRBV18 and TRBJ1-1; 8 bases are a match to TRBD1. The CDR3 totals 16 residues. V was pared by 3 bases and J by 6 bases, with 12 bases of the junction left unmatched. The germline V gene has CDR1 KGHSH and CDR2 LQKENI. This CDR3 reads CASSPPIGRGQAEAFF. Here the CDR3 DNA reads TGTGCCAGCTCACCCCCAATAGGCAGGGGGCAGGCTGAAGCTTTCTTT.

V is TRBV7-9 and J is TRBJ1-4; possible D gene TRBD1, 5 bases. The V gene lost 4 bases and the J gene lost 8 bases, with 17 bases spanning the gap. The germline CDR1 and CDR2 sequences are SEHNR and FQNEAQ (reference sequence). This CDR3 has 15 amino acids. CDR3 loop: CASSSRVGRGEKLFF. CDR3 sequence (DNA): TGTGCCAGCAGCTCCCGGGTGGGGCGAGGAGAAAAACTGTTTTTT.

The CDR3: CAISEQGLSYNSPLHF. In DNA, the CDR3 is TGTGCCATCAGTGAGCAGGGTCTCTCCTATAATTCACCCCTCCACTTT. V is TRBV10-3 and J is TRBJ1-6; possible D gene TRBD1, 5 bases. CDR3 length equals 16 residues. V lost 2 bases to trimming and J lost 0 bases, with 8 bases between them. Germline assignment: CDR1 ENHRY and CDR2 SYGVKD.

Remarks on this clone: Other DNA sequences in the same sample also yield this CDR3. The chain uses TRBV18 and TRBJ1-3; TRBD1 matches 9 bases. The CDR3 loop spans 18 amino acids. Trimming cost V 0 bases and J 0 bases; bases outside gene matches: 6. CDR1 and CDR2 (germline): KGHSH, LQKENI. In DNA, the CDR3 is TGTGCCAGCTCACCACCGTCCGGGACAGGGCACTCTGGAAACACCATATATTTT. It specifies CASSPPSGTGHSGNTIYF.

This chain connects TRBV11-2 to TRBJ1-1, with D possibly TRBD1 on 6 matching bases. Trimming removed 5 bases from V and 1 base from J, with 11 bases in between. This CDR3 has 14 residues. Germline lookup yields CDR1 SGHAT and CDR2 FQNNGV. CDR3 coding DNA: TGTGCCAGCAGCCGGGGACACCAGAACACTGAAGCTTTCTTT. Protein sequence: CASSRGHQNTEAFF.

This clone was seen only once. The V call is TRBV19, the J call TRBJ2-2; a weak D match, TRBD1 (7 bases). This CDR3 has 14 amino acids. V was shortened by 5 bases and J by 7 bases, with 14 bases between the two germline ends. Looked up from germline, CDR1 is LNHDA and CDR2 is SQIVND (reference sequence). CDR3 residues: CASSLPGGFGELFF. CDR3 nucleotides: TGTGCCAGTAGTTTGCCAGGGGGGTTCGGGGAGCTGTTTTTT.

The chain is built from TRBV11-2 and TRBJ2-7; possibly TRBD2 for D (5 bases). Between the trimmed V and J ends, which lost 1 base and 0 bases, there was a span of 10 bases. Germline V gene sequence: CDR1 SGHAT, CDR2 FQNNGV. This CDR3 region has 15 residues. As DNA, the CDR3 is TGTGCCAGCAGCTTAGTGTCGGGATACTCCTACGAGCAGTACTTC. As protein: CASSLVSGYSYEQYF.

The chain employs TRBV6-1 and TRBJ1-2; 9 positions agree with TRBD1. The CDR3 runs to 16 residues. V was clipped by 4 bases and J by 4 bases; unmatched bases: 10. Per the germline V gene, CDR1 is MNHNS and CDR2 is SASEGT. Here the CDR3 reads CASSGAPGQGAYGYTF. DNA for the CDR3: TGTGCCAGCAGTGGGGCCCCGGGACAGGGAGCCTATGGCTACACCTTC.

The chain is built from TRBV7-8 and TRBJ2-1; 10 positions match TRBD1. The trim removed 5 bases at V and 16 bases at J, leaving 17 bases unmatched. CDR3 length equals 15 residues. Germline CDR1 SGHVS, CDR2 FQNEAQ. The CDR3 sequence is CASSMTGGAFSGHFF. As DNA, the CDR3 is TGTGCCAGCAGCATGACAGGGGGCGCTTTTTCGGGTCACTTCTTC.

The chain links TRBV19 to TRBJ1-4; no clear D. The CDR3 totals 11 residues. Per germline, CDR1 LNHDA and CDR2 SQIVND (reference sequence). Trimming took off 3 bases at V and 8 bases at J, with 4 bases between the two ends. CDR3 residues: CASSIMEKLFF. CDR3 in DNA: TGTGCCAGTAGTATTATGGAAAAACTGTTTTTT.

The J gene is TRBJ2-2, the V gene TRBV9; 14 nucleotides align to TRBD2. Germline loops: CDR1 SGDLS, CDR2 YYNGEE. Trimming took 4 bases from V and 5 from J; bases not matched to a gene: 4. The CDR3 runs to 16 residues. The CDR3 coding sequence is TGTGCCAGCAGCCGGACTAGCGGGGGGTCAACCGGGGAGCTGTTTTTT. Its protein is CASSRTSGGSTGELFF.